Shown below are 22 T cell receptor beta chains from a single sample sequenced in a study of Graves' ophthalmopathy and Graves' hyperthyroidism. The sequenced template was RNA, covering the TCR beta CDR3 region. HTBI-primed RT-PCR formed the first round, and a multiplex PCR formed the second. One entry per CDR3 protein results from TCRdb running MiXCR on the multiplex PCR reads. The sample consists of hundreds of thousands of distinct CDR3 sequences, 35% to 50% of them appearing once. The source material was peripheral blood. The receptor set was obtained from an adult man with Graves' ophthalmopathy.

This clonotype was seen repeatedly, ten times or more. At one end, the junction sequence differs from germline, possibly due to a read error. The CDR3 sequence is CASSYGRRLSGNTIYF. The CDR3 DNA reads as TGTGCCAGCAGTTACGGCCGTCGGCTCTCTGGAAACACCATATATTTT. This chain connects TRBV10-3 to TRBJ1-3; the D is unclear. This CDR3 has 16 residues. Germline-derived CDR1 and CDR2 are ENHRY and SYGVKD.

This clonotype was seen more than once but under ten times. The genes are TRBV4-3 and TRBJ1-5; D call uncertain. Germline V CDR1 and CDR2: LGHNA, YSLEER. The CDR3 covers 15 residues. Trimming pared 0 bases from V and 7 bases from J, leaving 13 bases between. CDR3 region: CASSQEAYGKQPQHF. In nucleotides, the CDR3 is TGCGCCAGCAGCCAAGAGGCTTACGGAAAGCAGCCCCAGCATTTT.

In its sample, this clonotype was seen a few times. The chain links TRBV9 to TRBJ1-3, with TRBD1 identical over 8 bases. The CDR3 is 17 amino acids. Germline CDR1 and CDR2: SGDLS and YYNGEE. J lost 0 bases, V lost 0 bases, and 5 bases had no gene match. The CDR3 sequence: CASSVEGQGASGNTIYF. CDR3 nucleotide sequence: TGTGCCAGCAGCGTAGAAGGTCAGGGGGCCTCTGGAAACACCATATATTTT. The variable domain in full, completed from reference TRBV9 and TRBJ1-3, reads DSGVTQTPKHLITATGQRVTLRCSPRSGDLSVYWYQQSLDQGLQFLIQYYNGEERAKGNILERFSAQQFPDLHSELNLSSLELGDSALYFCASSVEGQGASGNTIYFGEGSWLTVV.

The chain couples TRBV2 to TRBJ1-4, with D uncertain. Germline V gene lookup returns CDR1 SNHLY and CDR2 FYNNEI. V gave up 4 bases and J gave up 7 bases, with 16 bases separating them. This CDR3 is 15 amino acids long. CDR3 nucleotides: TGTGCCAGCAGTGGACCCCATGGCTTAGCTGAAAAACTGTTTTTT. Translation gives CASSGPHGLAEKLFF. Full variable domain (missing parts from reference TRBV2 and TRBJ1-4): EPEVTQTPSHQVTQMGQEVILRCVPISNHLYFYWYRQILGQKVEFLVSFYNNEISEKSEIFDDQFSVERPDGSNFTLKIRSTKLEDSAMYFCASSGPHGLAEKLFFGSGTQLSVL.

This clonotype was counted at least ten times. The V gene is TRBV11-2, the J gene TRBJ1-2; the D gene is possibly TRBD1 (6 bases). Germline CDR1 is SGHAT and CDR2 is FQNNGV. Trimming took 1 base from V and 8 from J, leaving 11 bases between them. The CDR3 covers 13 residues. The CDR3 nucleotides are TGTGCCAGCAGCTTAGTTTCCGACAGGGGCTACACCTTC. It translates to CASSLVSDRGYTF.

The chain combines TRBV25-1 with TRBJ2-2, with unresolved D. The length of the CDR3 is 16 residues. Germline V gene sequence: CDR1 MGHDK, CDR2 SYGVNS. Deletions cut 8 bases from V and 0 bases from J, with 16 bases between. The CDR3 bases are TGTGCCAGCTTCCGTTGGGGTGGTACGAACACCGGGGAGCTGTTTTTT. Its translation: CASFRWGGTNTGELFF.

This clonotype was counted ten times or more. J is TRBJ2-7 and V is TRBV29-1, with TRBD2 matching 7 bases. J was trimmed by 6 bases and V by 7 bases; bases with no gene match: 12. Germline CDR1 and CDR2: SQVTM and ANQGSEA. There are 13 residues in the CDR3. The CDR3: CSAWTSGLGEQYF. As DNA, the CDR3 is TGCAGCGCTTGGACTAGTGGTTTGGGCGAGCAGTACTTC.

Only one count was recorded for this clonotype. The chain has TRBV2 and TRBJ1-6, with D perhaps matching TRBD1 (5 bases). The CDR3 sequence is 14 residues long. Germline CDR1 and CDR2: SNHLY and FYNNEI. Trimming cost V 8 bases and J 7 bases, with 15 bases left between them. This chain's CDR3 is CASLAGTENSPLHF. CDR3 DNA sequence: TGTGCCAGCTTAGCCGGGACGGAGAATTCACCCCTCCACTTT. The whole variable domain, filled in from reference TRBV2 and TRBJ1-6, reads EPEVTQTPSHQVTQMGQEVILRCVPISNHLYFYWYRQILGQKVEFLVSFYNNEISEKSEIFDDQFSVERPDGSNFTLKIRSTKLEDSAMYFCASLAGTENSPLHFGNGTRLTVT.

The chain carries TRBV4-3 and TRBJ1-5; D unresolved. Between the trimmed V and J ends, which lost 1 base and 1 base, there was a span of 5 bases. The CDR3 extends over 14 amino acids. Germline V gene data show CDR1 as LGHNA and CDR2 as YSLEER. The chain's CDR3 is CASSQADSNQPQHF. In DNA, the CDR3 is TGCGCCAGCAGCCAAGCGGACAGCAATCAGCCCCAGCATTTT.

This clonotype occurred a few times. The V gene is TRBV28, the J gene TRBJ2-2; D not resolved. There are 12 residues in the CDR3. CDR1 and CDR2 from the germline V gene are MDHEN and SYDVKM. V lost 3 bases and J 7 bases, leaving 6 bases between the germline ends. In DNA, the CDR3 is TGTGCCAGCAGTTTGAGAATCGGGGAGCTGTTTTTT. Amino acids: CASSLRIGELFF.

With regard to this clonotype: Just one base apart from a much larger clone, this may be a read error. The rearrangement links TRBV12-3 or TRBV12-4 to TRBJ1-2; no definite D call. The length of the CDR3 is 13 residues. CDR3 region: CAGSFQEGYGYTF. CDR3 nucleotide sequence: TGTGCCGGCAGTTTTCAGGAGGGCTATGGCTACACCTTC.

This clonotype was counted ten times or more. The chain is built from TRBV7-8 and TRBJ1-5; 7 positions agree with TRBD1. The CDR3 has 13 amino acids. Germline lookup yields CDR1 SGHVS and CDR2 FQNEAQ. J gave up 7 bases and V 3 bases, and 3 bases lay outside the gene matches. The CDR3 DNA follows: TGTGCCAGCAGCTTTAGACAGGGCCAGCCCCAGCATTTT. Translation gives CASSFRQGQPQHF.

This chain uses TRBV30 with TRBJ2-5, with 7 bases aligning to TRBD1. This CDR3 has 12 residues. Trimming at V came to 4 bases and at J to 5 bases, leaving 4 bases not matched to a gene. Germline V lookup: CDR1 GTSNPN, CDR2 SVGIG (reference sequence). CDR3 DNA: TGTGCCTGGAAGACAGGGCGGGAGACCCAGTACTTC. This encodes CAWKTGRETQYF. The complete variable domain, with remaining parts taken from reference TRBV30 and TRBJ2-5, reads SQTIHQWPATLVQPVGSPLSLECTVEGTSNPNLYWYRQAAGRGLQLLFYSVGIGQISSEVPQNLSASRPQDRQFILSSKKLLLSDSGFYLCAWKTGRETQYFGPGTRLLVL.

The CDR3 nucleotides read TGTGCCAGCAGCCAACCAAAAGCAGGAACGATTCATCAGCCCCAGCATTTT. It translates to CASSQPKAGTIHQPQHF. This chain uses TRBV2 with TRBJ1-5; no clear D gene. CDR1 is SNHLY, CDR2 FYNNEI, per germline. The CDR3 length is 17 residues. V dropped 6 bases and J dropped 5 bases, with 23 bases sitting between them.

This rearrangement joins TRBV7-3 to TRBJ2-5; 13 bases fit TRBD2. Germline V CDR1 and CDR2: SGHTA, FQGTGA. Trimming removed 5 bases from V and 1 base from J; junction bases left unmatched: 10. CDR3 length: 18 amino acids. The chain's CDR3 is CASSPGLAGPGGQETQYF. The CDR3 region has the DNA TGTGCCAGCAGCCCGGGACTAGCGGGGCCGGGGGGCCAAGAGACCCAGTACTTC.

Only a few counts were recorded for this clonotype. This chain connects TRBV7-3 to TRBJ1-4; 9 bases agree with TRBD1. Germline assignment: CDR1 SGHTA and CDR2 FQGTGA. This CDR3 is 18 amino acids long. The V gene end was trimmed by 6 bases and the J gene end by 5 bases; junction bases not matched to a gene: 16. CDR3 loop: CASSSTRDRAKFNEKLFF. CDR3 DNA: TGTGCCAGCAGTTCCACCCGGGACAGGGCCAAGTTCAATGAAAAACTGTTTTTT.

This clonotype was seen at least ten times. The chain has TRBV25-1 and TRBJ1-2; D call uncertain. This CDR3 comprises 13 residues. Trimming removed 5 bases from V and 2 bases from J, with 9 bases in between. The germline V gene has CDR1 MGHDK and CDR2 SYGVNS. This chain's CDR3 is CASSLKGNYGYTF. For the CDR3, the DNA is TGTGCCAGCAGTTTAAAGGGCAACTATGGCTACACCTTC.

This clonotype was seen many times. This chain uses TRBV25-1 with TRBJ2-5; possible D gene TRBD1, 6 bases. V dropped 5 bases and J dropped 5 bases, with 15 bases sitting between them. This CDR3 spans 14 amino acids. From germline, CDR1 is MGHDK and CDR2 SYGVNS. This CDR3 reads CASSKQGGGETQYF. The CDR3 DNA is TGTGCCAGCAGTAAACAGGGTGGCGGCGAGACCCAGTACTTC.

This clonotype was seen only a few times. This rearrangement joins TRBV7-3 to TRBJ2-7, with a tentative D call TRBD2 (5 bases). The germline V gene has CDR1 SGHTA and CDR2 FQGTGA. V shed 1 base and J shed 3 bases, with 16 bases lying between them. The CDR3 runs 16 residues. This CDR3 reads CASSLKPRKGDYEQYF. In DNA, the CDR3 is TGTGCCAGCAGCTTAAAACCGCGAAAGGGAGACTACGAGCAGTACTTC.

The V call is TRBV7-9, the J call TRBJ2-5, with D perhaps being TRBD1 or TRBD2 (5 bases each). This CDR3 has 15 residues. Trimming removed 3 bases from V and 4 bases from J, with 15 bases in between. Germline CDR1 SEHNR, CDR2 FQNEAQ (reference sequence). CDR3 nucleotide sequence: TGTGCCAGCAGCTTGCACGGGCCTGGGGGAGAGACCCAGTACTTC. This translates into CASSLHGPGGETQYF.

The chain has TRBV7-9 and TRBJ2-7; tentative D call: TRBD1 (6 bases). V was clipped by 6 bases and J by 2 bases, with 17 bases between them. The CDR3 covers 15 residues. CDR1 is SEHNR, CDR2 FQNEAQ, per germline (reference sequence). The CDR3 loop reads CASSYSIPGAYEQYF. CDR3 in DNA: TGTGCCAGCAGTTACTCGATACCAGGGGCCTACGAGCAGTACTTC.

In DNA form, the CDR3 reads TGTGCCACCAGGGGTCAGGCGGGGCACACTGAAGCTTTCTTT. It is translated as CATRGQAGHTEAFF. The V gene is TRBV24-1, the J gene TRBJ1-1; tentatively, D is TRBD1 (5 bases). Trimming cost V 7 bases and J 3 bases, with 14 bases left between them. The CDR3 is made up of 14 amino acids. Germline V CDR1 and CDR2: KGHDR, SFDVKD.